This T cell receptor beta chain was sequenced for a study of shared clonotypes between healthy human individuals. This clone was seen repeatedly, ten times or more. Its specificity is unknown. V lost 1 base and J lost 9, with 14 bases in between. This CDR3 is 14 amino acids long. The germline V gene has CDR1 SGHNT and CDR2 YYREEE (reference sequence). Here immunoSEQ multiplex PCR was the method, and the copy in TCRdb shows in-frame clones only, minus some. The repertoire has fewer than 650,000 clones, 60% to 85% of them found once; the top ten carry roughly 13%. Study outcomes and limitations: Blood alone was sampled, and tissue repertoires likely differ.

Adult Caucasians living in Nashville, Tennessee made up all of the donors. This TCR came from a woman in her thirties or forties in good health. Some clones in this sample may be carry-over from other donors' samples. Sequenced: PBMCs. The chain couples TRBV5-4 to TRBJ2-1, with D possibly matching TRBD1 (6 bases). The CDR3 coding sequence is TGTGCCAGCAGCTTGTCCGGACAGACGGGTGAGCAGTTCTTC. This translates into CASSLSGQTGEQFF. The full variable domain, completed using reference TRBV5-4 and TRBJ2-1, is ETGVTQSPTHLIKTRGQQVTLRCSSQSGHNTVSWYQQALGQGPQFIFQYYREEENGRGNFPPRFSGLQFPNYSSELNVNALELDDSALYLCASSLSGQTGEQFFGPGTRLTVL.